What follows describes a single T cell receptor beta chain. The antigen is not known. This specimen belongs to a study of T cells in localized non-small cell lung cancer. Study results and limitations: Longer overall survival was linked to higher blood T cell density. Uninvolved adjacent lung, not tumor, had the highest T cell clonality. Analysis by sequencing included only one tumor region, so heterogeneity remains possible. Out of the top 100 tumor clones, a median around 57 were seen in adjacent lung.

The method was immunoSEQ multiplex PCR; TCRdb's version includes in-frame clones alone and lacks a portion of them. The sample consists of around 80,000 clones, less than 85% of them appearing once. CDR1 is SGHTA and CDR2 is FQGNSA in the germline V gene. Trimming cost V 5 bases and J 4 bases, with 18 bases left between them. The CDR3 length is 15 residues. The chain employs TRBV7-2 and TRBJ2-7; D not resolved. This receptor was identified in a man between 40 and 69 years old with stage II squamous cell lung carcinoma. Sequencing used PBMCs, obtained before any cancer treatment. CDR3 sequence (DNA): TGTGCCAGCAGCGCCAAGGGCGCATTTGTATACGAGCAGTACTTC. Residues: CASSAKGAFVYEQYF.